The 4 T cell receptor beta chains reported below all come from one sample, sequenced in a study of regulatory T cells in long-lasting Graves disease. Arm-PCR of CDR3 regions with iRepertoire HTBI primers generated TCR beta libraries. Each CDR3 protein is one row after TCRdb ran MiXCR on the multiplex PCR reads. The sample shows hundreds of thousands of distinct CDR3 sequences, less than 25% of them seen only once. The time point denotes: persistent/refractory GD, antithyroid drugs over 5 years with positive TRAb. PBMC-derived RNA was used for the TCR library. This specimen was peripheral blood mononuclear cells (PBMCs), taken when the disease was refractory, from a patient treated with antithyroid drugs. These receptors were obtained from a female donor with Graves disease.

This clonotype was recorded many times. The genes are TRBV5-1 and TRBJ1-1, with 7 bases lining up with TRBD1. Per the germline V gene, CDR1 is SGHRS and CDR2 is YFSETQ. This CDR3 region has 14 residues. V shed 0 bases, J shed 4 bases, and the junction held 3 bases outside the gene matches. The CDR3 DNA is TGCGCCAGCAGCTTGGGAGCAGGGGGCACTGAAGCTTTCTTT. Its protein product is CASSLGAGGTEAFF.

This chain connects TRBV30 to TRBJ2-2; TRBD2 aligns across 12 bases. V shed 3 bases, J shed 6 bases, and the junction held 5 bases outside the gene matches. Germline-derived CDR1 and CDR2 are GTSNPN and SVGIG (reference sequence). The length of the CDR3 is 15 residues. The CDR3 DNA reads TGTGCCTGGAGCAGGACTAGCGGGATGGCCGGGGAGCTGTTTTTT. It yields the protein CAWSRTSGMAGELFF.

The chain has TRBV19 and TRBJ1-2; perhaps TRBD1 as D (6 bases). Trimming stripped 5 bases from V and 4 bases from J, with 17 bases between. The length of the CDR3 is 15 residues. CDR1 LNHDA and CDR2 SQIVND come from the germline V gene (reference sequence). Here the CDR3 reads CASSPHRDYGYGYTF. Written as DNA, the CDR3 is TGTGCCAGTAGTCCTCACAGGGATTATGGCTATGGCTACACCTTC.

At least ten counts were recorded for this clonotype. The gene calls are TRBV7-2 and TRBJ1-2; TRBD1 matches at 9 bases. The V and J ends lost 2 bases and 7 bases, in that order; junction bases with no gene match: 5. Germline V CDR1 and CDR2: SGHTA, FQGNSA. This CDR3 is 14 amino acids long. The CDR3 sequence: CASSLMRGQGGYTF. Here the CDR3 DNA reads TGTGCCAGCAGCTTAATGAGGGGACAGGGTGGCTACACCTTC. Variable domain in full (rest from reference TRBV7-2 and TRBJ1-2): GAGVSQSPSNKVTEKGKDVELRCDPISGHTALYWYRQSLGQGLEFLIYFQGNSAPDKSGLPSDRFSAERTGGSVSTLTIQRTQQEDSAVYLCASSLMRGQGGYTFGSGTRLTVV.